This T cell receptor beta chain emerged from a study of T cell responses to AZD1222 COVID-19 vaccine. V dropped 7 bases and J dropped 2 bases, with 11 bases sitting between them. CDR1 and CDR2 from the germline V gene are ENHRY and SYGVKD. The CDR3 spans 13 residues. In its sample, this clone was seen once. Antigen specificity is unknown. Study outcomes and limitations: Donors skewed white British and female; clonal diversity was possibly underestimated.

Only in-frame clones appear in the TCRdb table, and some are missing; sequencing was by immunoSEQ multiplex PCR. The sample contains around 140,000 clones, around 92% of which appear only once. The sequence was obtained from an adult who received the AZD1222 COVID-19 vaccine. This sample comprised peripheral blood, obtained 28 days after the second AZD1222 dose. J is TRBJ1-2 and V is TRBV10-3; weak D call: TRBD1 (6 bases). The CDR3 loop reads CAIKGDRNYGYTF. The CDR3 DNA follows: TGTGCCATCAAGGGCGACAGGAACTATGGCTACACCTTC.